Sequencing of this T cell receptor (beta chain) was carried out in a study of T-cell reconstitution after alpha-beta-depleted transplantation in children. This clonotype was picked up many times. The antigen is unknown. Study results and caveats: Surviving thymic progenitors and recipient T cells were the source of high TCRbeta diversity at day 60 in some patients.

A library of TCRbeta sequences, prepared with unique molecular identifiers, was generated. TCRdb recomputed calls from the PCR reads with MiXCR, one row per CDR3 protein. The data contain hundreds of thousands of distinct CDR3 sequences, roughly a tenth of them singletons. CDR1 and CDR2 from the germline V gene are SGDLS and YYNGEE. The CDR3 runs 15 residues. Trimming took off 3 bases at V and 4 bases at J, with 16 bases between the two ends. The receptor's source is a child younger than two with acute myeloid leukemia, due to receive a stem cell transplant. The sample here was PBMCs, taken before TCRalphabeta/CD19-depleted stem cell transplant. The chain combines TRBV9 with TRBJ2-5, with D tentatively TRBD1 or TRBD2 (5 bases each). The CDR3: CASSAGTPVVETQYF. The CDR3 nucleotides read TGTGCCAGCAGCGCCGGGACCCCGGTCGTAGAGACCCAGTACTTC. Based on the CDR3 plus reference TRBV9 and TRBJ2-5, the full variable domain is DSGVTQTPKHLITATGQRVTLRCSPRSGDLSVYWYQQSLDQGLQFLIQYYNGEERAKGNILERFSAQQFPDLHSELNLSSLELGDSALYFCASSAGTPVVETQYFGPGTRLLVL.